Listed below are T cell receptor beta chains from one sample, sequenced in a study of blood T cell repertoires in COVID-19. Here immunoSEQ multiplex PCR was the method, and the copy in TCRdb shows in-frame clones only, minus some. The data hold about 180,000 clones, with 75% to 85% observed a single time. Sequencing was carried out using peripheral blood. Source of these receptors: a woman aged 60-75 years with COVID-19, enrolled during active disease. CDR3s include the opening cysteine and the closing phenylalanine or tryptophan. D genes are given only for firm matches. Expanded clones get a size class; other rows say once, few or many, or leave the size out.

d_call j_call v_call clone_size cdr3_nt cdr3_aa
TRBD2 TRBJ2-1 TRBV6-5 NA TGTGCCAGCAGCAAAAGGACTAGCGGGAGTGATGAGCAGTTCTTC CASSKRTSGSDEQFF
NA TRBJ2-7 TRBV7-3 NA TGTGCCAGCAGCTTAAGGCCTAGCGCTACCTACGAGCAGTACTTC CASSLRPSATYEQYF
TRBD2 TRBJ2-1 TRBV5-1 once TGCGCCAGCAGCTTTCTAGCGGGGACCTACAATGAGCAGTTCTTC CASSFLAGTYNEQFF
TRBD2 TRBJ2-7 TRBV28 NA TGTGCCAGCAGCCGGACTAGCGGGCAATCCTACGAGCAGTACTTC CASSRTSGQSYEQYF
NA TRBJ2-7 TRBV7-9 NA TGTGCCAGCAGCAGGGACTTTTACGAGCAGTACTTC CASSRDFYEQYF
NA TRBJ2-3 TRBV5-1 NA TGCGCCAGCAGCTTGGAAGGGTGGGGGGAGGCCACAGATACGCAGTATTTT CASSLEGWGEATDTQYF
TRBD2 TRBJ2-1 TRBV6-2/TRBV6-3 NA TGTGCCAGCAGTTATTATCGACTAGCGGACGGTTACAATGAGCAGTTCTTC CASSYYRLADGYNEQFF
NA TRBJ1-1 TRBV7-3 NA TGTGCCAGCAGCCCCAGGGCAGATCGGACTGAAGCTTTCTTT CASSPRADRTEAFF
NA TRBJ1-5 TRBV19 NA TGTGCCAGTAGTGTCGGGGTCCTACCCGATCAGCCCCAGCATTTT CASSVGVLPDQPQHF
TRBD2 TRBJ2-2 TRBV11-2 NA TGTGCCAGCAGCCTTTTGGGACTAGCGATTAGTACGAGTGCCGGGGAGCTGTTTTTT CASSLLGLAISTSAGELFF
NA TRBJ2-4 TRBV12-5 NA TGTGCTAGTGGTTTAAAGGACAGTCTAGCCAAAAACATTCAGTACTTC CASGLKDSLAKNIQYF
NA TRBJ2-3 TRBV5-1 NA TGCGCCAGCAGCTTGGAAGGGGGATCCACAGATACGCAGTATTTT CASSLEGGSTDTQYF
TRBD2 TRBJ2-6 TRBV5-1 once TGCGCCAGCAGCCCTACGGGACTAGCGGTTTCCTCTGGGGCCAACGTCCTGACTTTC CASSPTGLAVSSGANVLTF
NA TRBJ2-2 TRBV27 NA TGTGCCAGCAGTGCACGGGCAGGGGTTGCCGGGGAGCTGTTTTTT CASSARAGVAGELFF
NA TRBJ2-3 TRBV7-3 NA TGTGCCAGCAGCCCCTCGAGGGCCACAGATACGCAGTATTTT CASSPSRATDTQYF
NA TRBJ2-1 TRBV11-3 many TGTGCCAGCAGCGCGCGGAGCGAACACAATGAGCAGTTCTTC CASSARSEHNEQFF
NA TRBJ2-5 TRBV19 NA TGTGCCATATCCAAACAGCGGGCGCGTGCGAGGGAGACCCAGTACTTC CAISKQRARARETQYF
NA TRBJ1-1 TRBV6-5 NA TGTGCCAGCAGTTCCCCCGTGGGCATCACTGAAGCTTTCTTT CASSSPVGITEAFF
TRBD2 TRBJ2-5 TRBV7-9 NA TGTGCCAGCAGCTTAGAGGTTGGCCGTCTAGCGGCGGAGACCCAGTACTTC CASSLEVGRLAAETQYF
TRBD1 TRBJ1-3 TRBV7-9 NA TGTGCCCATGGGATTTTACCGGGACAGGGGGCGCCTGGAAACACCATATATTTT CAHGILPGQGAPGNTIYF
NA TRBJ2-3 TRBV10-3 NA TGTGCCATCAGTTCCCAAGCTAGCCAAAAGACAGATACGCAGTATTTT CAISSQASQKTDTQYF
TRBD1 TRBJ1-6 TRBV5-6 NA TGTGCCAGCAGTTTCGGACAGGGAGTAGGGAATTCACCCCTCCACTTT CASSFGQGVGNSPLHF
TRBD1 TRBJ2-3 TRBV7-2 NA TGTGCCAGCGGGACAGGGGCTAGGAGGGGGTATTTT CASGTGARRGYF
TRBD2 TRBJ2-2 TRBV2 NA TGTGCCAGCACCTGGACTAGCGGGGCCACCGGGGAGCTGTTTTTT CASTWTSGATGELFF
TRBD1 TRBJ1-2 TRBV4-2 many TGTGCCAGCAGCCCCAGGGACAGAGCCCCCTTTAACTATGGCTACACCTTC CASSPRDRAPFNYGYTF
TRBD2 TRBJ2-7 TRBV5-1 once TGCGCCAGCAACCGGGAGGGGAGCACGGACGAGCAGTACTTC CASNREGSTDEQYF
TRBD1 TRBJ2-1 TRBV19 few TGTGCCAGTAGTATAGACTTCCAGGGGGCGGGGTACAATGAGCAGTTCTTC CASSIDFQGAGYNEQFF
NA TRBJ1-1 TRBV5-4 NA TGTGCCAGCAGCGCCCCGAGGGTAAGAATTTCTGAAGCTTTCTTT CASSAPRVRISEAFF
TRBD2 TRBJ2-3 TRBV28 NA TGTGCCAGCAGTCTGGGACTAGCACCATCTCTTAGCACAGATACGCAGTATTTT CASSLGLAPSLSTDTQYF
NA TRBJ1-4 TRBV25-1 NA TGTGCCAGCCGGGGGGACGCAACTAATGAAAAACTGTTTTTT CASRGDATNEKLFF
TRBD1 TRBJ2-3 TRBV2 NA TGTGCCAGCAGGTTTCTGGGACAGGGCAGCACAGATACGCAGTATTTT CASRFLGQGSTDTQYF
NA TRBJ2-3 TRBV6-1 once TGTGCCAGCAGTGATCCGGGGAGAGGCACAGATACGCAGTATTTT CASSDPGRGTDTQYF
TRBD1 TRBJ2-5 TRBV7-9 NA TGTGCCAGCAGCCTAGGACAGGGACAAGAGACCCAGTACTTC CASSLGQGQETQYF
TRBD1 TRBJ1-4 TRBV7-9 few TGTGCCAGCAGTTCCGGGACAGGTTGGGCTAATGAAAAACTGTTTTTT CASSSGTGWANEKLFF
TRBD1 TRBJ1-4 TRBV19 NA TGTGCCAGTAGTGCCGACAGGGGAGGGGAAAAACTGTTTTTT CASSADRGGEKLFF
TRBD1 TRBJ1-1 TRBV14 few TGTGCCAGCAGTCTCCGGACAGGACGGAACACTGAAGCTTTCTTT CASSLRTGRNTEAFF
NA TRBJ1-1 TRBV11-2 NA TGTGCCAGCAGCTTAGGGGCACGCTCCACTGAAGCTTTCTTT CASSLGARSTEAFF
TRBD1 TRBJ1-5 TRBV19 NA TGTGCCAGTACCCAGGACAGGGGTCTTGATCAGCCCCAGCATTTT CASTQDRGLDQPQHF
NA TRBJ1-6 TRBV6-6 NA TGTGCCAGCAGTTACAGGACAGATAATTCACCCCTCCACTTT CASSYRTDNSPLHF
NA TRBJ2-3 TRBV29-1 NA TGCAGCGTTGTTCGCTTTCCGGGGGGCCAAGATACGCAGTATTTT CSVVRFPGGQDTQYF
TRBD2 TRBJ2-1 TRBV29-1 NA TGCAGCGCCTGGACTAGCGGGCCTACCTCCTACAATGAGCAGTTCTTC CSAWTSGPTSYNEQFF
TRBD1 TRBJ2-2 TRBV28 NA TGTGCCAGCAGCCCCTCTTTCGGACAGGGGTTGAACACCGGGGAGCTGTTTTTT CASSPSFGQGLNTGELFF
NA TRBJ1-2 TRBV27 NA TGTGCCAGCAGTTTATCGCCCCCACAGGGCATCTATGGCTACACCTTC CASSLSPPQGIYGYTF
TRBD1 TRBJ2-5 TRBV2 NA TGTGCCAGCAGATATCGGACAGGGGGCGGGGAGACCCAGTACTTC CASRYRTGGGETQYF
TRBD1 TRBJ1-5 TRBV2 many TGTGCCAGCAGTCGAAGGGGGCTGGGGCAGCCCCAGCATTTT CASSRRGLGQPQHF
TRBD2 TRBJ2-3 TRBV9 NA TGTGCCAGCAGCGGGGGACTACGACTCTCGAATACGCAGTATTTT CASSGGLRLSNTQYF